The clone carrying this T cell receptor (beta chain) has a count of ten or more. The CDR3 has 14 amino acids. V lost 5 bases to trimming and J lost 3 bases, with 13 bases between them. Germline V gives CDR1 SGHAT, CDR2 FQNNGV. The sample originates from a study of T cells after yellow fever vaccination. TCRdb re-derived calls from the 5' RACE reads in MiXCR, one entry per CDR3 protein. This table has 250,000 or so distinct CDR3 sequences, about 3.5% appearing once. The input for sequencing was PBMCs, taken 15 days after the yellow fever booster vaccination. The TCR was taken from a young man who received the YFV17D yellow fever vaccine. The chain links TRBV11-2 to TRBJ1-1; D gene unclear. The CDR3 loop is CASSPLEVYTEAFF. The CDR3 coding sequence is TGTGCCAGCAGCCCCCTTGAAGTGTACACTGAAGCTTTCTTT.